Below, 20 T cell receptor beta chains from the same sample are listed, as sequenced in a study of identifying expanded T cells in peripheral blood. TCRdb's table, derived via immunoSEQ multiplex PCR, lists solely in-frame clones and lacks some. The sample comprises over 100,000 clones, around 90% of which are singletons, and under 9% rests with the top ten. The sample comprised blood. Receptors originate from a person aged 18 to 69 in good health.

V is TRBV11-3 and J is TRBJ2-3; the match to TRBD1 covers 7 bases. J was trimmed by 2 bases and V by 5 bases; bases with no gene match: 4. The germline gives CDR1 SGHNT, CDR2 YENEEA. This CDR3 is built from 14 residues. The DNA for the CDR3 is TGTGCCAGCAGCCGGGGACAGTCCACAGATACGCAGTATTTT. As protein: CASSRGQSTDTQYF.

The table lists this clone with a few counts. This sequence joins TRBV10-3 and TRBJ2-3, with TRBD2 matching over 11 bases. V was pared by 4 bases and J by 3 bases, with 6 bases of the junction left unmatched. The V gene's germline CDR1 is ENHRY and CDR2 SYGVKD. There are 16 residues in the CDR3. CDR3 bases: TGTGCCATCAGTGGTGGTAGCGGGAGGGGTACAGATACGCAGTATTTT. This translates into CAISGGSGRGTDTQYF.

DNA for the CDR3: TGTGCCAGCGGCGGTAGCAATCAGCCCCAGCATTTT. Its translation is CASGGSNQPQHF. The rearrangement joins TRBV28 to TRBJ1-5, with no clear D. The CDR3 runs to 12 residues. Trimming removed 8 bases from V and 0 bases from J, with 5 bases in between. The V gene's germline CDR1 is MDHEN and CDR2 SYDVKM.

This clone came up a few times. The chain uses TRBV28 and TRBJ1-2, with D maybe TRBD1 (6 bases). This CDR3 contains 12 residues. Per germline, CDR1 MDHEN and CDR2 SYDVKM. Trimming stripped 10 bases from V and 4 bases from J, with 13 bases between. The chain's CDR3 is CATSGGSYGYTF. CDR3 sequence (DNA): TGTGCCACCTCGGGGGGCTCCTATGGCTACACCTTC.

The rearrangement uses TRBV7-2 and TRBJ2-7; possibly TRBD2 for D (5 bases). Germline V gives CDR1 SGHTA, CDR2 FQGNSA. This CDR3 comprises 15 residues. Trimming shortened V by 1 base and J by 5 bases, and 15 bases separated the two germline ends. The DNA of the CDR3 is TGTGCCAGCAGCTTAGGAGGCGGGCCAGGCCACGAGCAGTACTTC. Translating gives CASSLGGGPGHEQYF.

With regard to this clone: Distinct nucleotide sequences in the sample also encode this CDR3. The rearrangement joins TRBV7-9 to TRBJ1-2; D not resolved. The CDR3 contains 13 residues. Trimming pared 1 base from V and 4 bases from J, leaving 7 bases between. Per the germline V gene, CDR1 is SEHNR and CDR2 is FQNEAQ (reference sequence). The CDR3 DNA is TGTGCCAGCAGCTTAGGGCCAGGCTATGGCTACACCTTC. This encodes CASSLGPGYGYTF. The whole variable domain, remainder taken from reference TRBV7-9 and TRBJ1-2, is DTGVSQNPRHKITKRGQNVTFRCDPISEHNRLYWYRQTLGQGPEFLTYFQNEAQLEKSRLLSDRFSAERPKGSFSTLEIQRTEQGDSAMYLCASSLGPGYGYTFGSGTRLTVV.

This chain connects TRBV15 to TRBJ2-1, with 10 bases that match TRBD2. CDR1 and CDR2 from the germline V gene are LNHNV and YYDKDF (reference sequence). The CDR3 length is 15 residues. V was pared by 0 bases and J by 6 bases, with 2 bases of the junction left unmatched. CDR3 nucleotide sequence: TGTGCCACCAGCAGAGAGTCTAGCGGGAGCAATGAGCAGTTCTTC. This codes for CATSRESSGSNEQFF. Full variable domain (outside the CDR3, taken from reference TRBV15 and TRBJ2-1): DAMVIQNPRYQVTQFGKPVTLSCSQTLNHNVMYWYQQKSSQAPKLLFHYYDKDFNNEADTPDNFQSRRPNTSFCFLDIRSPGLGDTAMYLCATSRESSGSNEQFFGPGTRLTVL.

The V and J genes are TRBV5-6 and TRBJ2-5; 11 bases fit TRBD2. Trimming cost V 0 bases and J 5 bases; bases outside gene matches: 9. This CDR3 region has 17 residues. Germline values: CDR1 SGHDT, CDR2 YYEEEE. CDR3 protein: CASSLVGSGGARETQYF. In DNA form, the CDR3 reads TGTGCCAGCAGCTTGGTGGGTAGCGGGGGGGCCAGGGAGACCCAGTACTTC.

This chain uses TRBV7-2 with TRBJ2-7, with D hard to call. Germline CDR1 reads SGHTA; CDR2 reads FQGNSA. V lost 0 bases, J lost 5 bases, and 11 bases lay in between. There are 14 residues in the CDR3. The CDR3 loop is CASSLAPAVDEQYF. The CDR3 DNA reads TGTGCCAGCAGCTTAGCGCCGGCCGTTGACGAGCAGTACTTC.

The chain combines TRBV10-1 with TRBJ1-1, with unresolved D. CDR1 WNHNN and CDR2 SYGVQD come from the germline V gene (reference sequence). With 3 bases removed from V and 0 bases from J, the gap between germline ends came to 8 bases. CDR3 length equals 14 residues. This CDR3 reads CASSDNIMNTEAFF. In nucleotides, the CDR3 is TGCGCCAGCAGTGACAACATAATGAACACTGAAGCTTTCTTT.

This chain joins TRBV9 and TRBJ2-5; 10 nucleotides agree with TRBD1. Germline CDR1 SGDLS, CDR2 YYNGEE. The CDR3 loop spans 14 amino acids. J was trimmed by 5 bases and V by 3 bases; bases with no gene match: 4. In DNA, the CDR3 is TGTGCCAGCAGCGGACAGGGGGCGAAGGAGACCCAGTACTTC. Amino acid sequence: CASSGQGAKETQYF.

The V gene is TRBV2, the J gene TRBJ1-2; no definite D call. This CDR3 region has 13 residues. Trimming pared 6 bases from V and 7 bases from J, leaving 15 bases between. Germline V CDR1 and CDR2: SNHLY, FYNNEI. The CDR3 region has the DNA TGTGCCAGCAGACTCGTACTGACCTCTGGCTACACCTTC. Its protein is CASRLVLTSGYTF.

This chain uses TRBV19 with TRBJ2-3, with unresolved D. CDR3 size: 12 residues. Germline V gene data show CDR1 as LNHDA and CDR2 as SQIVND (reference sequence). Trimming pared 3 bases from V and 1 base from J, leaving 2 bases between. The CDR3 DNA sequence: TGTGCCAGTAGTATGGGCACAGATACGCAGTATTTT. Translated, it gives CASSMGTDTQYF.

The rearrangement links TRBV10-1 to TRBJ2-7, with D possibly being TRBD1 (6 bases). Deletions cut 0 bases from V and 3 bases from J, with 15 bases between. The CDR3 loop spans 16 amino acids. Germline CDR1 and CDR2: WNHNN and SYGVQD (reference sequence). For the CDR3, the DNA is TGCGCCAGCAGTGAGTCGAGGACAGTCCAAAACTACGAGCAGTACTTC. Its translation: CASSESRTVQNYEQYF.

The chain is built from TRBV4-3 and TRBJ1-5, with no clear D. V was trimmed by 0 bases and J by 3 bases, leaving 9 bases between them. This CDR3 spans 15 amino acids. The germline V gene encodes CDR1 LGHNA and CDR2 YSLEER. The CDR3 bases are TGCGCCAGCAGCCAAGATTGGCAGGCCAATCAGCCCCAGCATTTT. Its translation is CASSQDWQANQPQHF.

The V and J genes are TRBV6-6 and TRBJ1-2; D may be TRBD1 (6 bases). The CDR3 covers 12 residues. V lost 6 bases, J lost 3 bases, and 8 bases lay in between. Germline CDR1 reads MNHNY; CDR2 reads SVGAGI (reference sequence). The CDR3 nucleotides are TGTGCCAGCAGGGGGGGCTACTATGGCTACACCTTC. Translated: CASRGGYYGYTF.

The rearrangement joins TRBV9 to TRBJ2-1, with a possible D match to TRBD2 (6 bases). Germline CDR1 reads SGDLS; CDR2 reads YYNGEE. This CDR3 is built from 13 residues. Trimming took off 0 bases at V and 7 bases at J, with 8 bases between the two ends. CDR3 sequence reads: CASSVGLVNEQFF. The CDR3 coding sequence is TGTGCCAGCAGCGTAGGACTAGTTAATGAGCAGTTCTTC.

V and J are TRBV4-3 and TRBJ2-7; 10 bases align to TRBD2. The ends lost 2 bases at V and 0 bases at J; junction bases unmatched: 4. The CDR3 totals 16 residues. From germline, CDR1 is LGHNA and CDR2 YSLEER. This chain's CDR3 is CASSQSTSGDSYEQYF. The DNA for the CDR3 is TGCGCCAGCAGCCAATCTACTAGCGGGGACTCCTACGAGCAGTACTTC.

The genes are TRBV7-2 and TRBJ1-4; TRBD1 aligns across 10 bases. The CDR3 is 19 residues long. Trimming cost V 5 bases and J 6 bases; bases outside gene matches: 18. Germline V gene sequence: CDR1 SGHTA, CDR2 FQGNSA. The DNA of the CDR3 is TGTGCCAGCAGCCAGCGGGGGACAGGGGCCGCGGGGCTTTATGAAAAACTGTTTTTT. It translates to CASSQRGTGAAGLYEKLFF.

The V call is TRBV28, the J call TRBJ1-2, with D unresolved. Germline values: CDR1 MDHEN, CDR2 SYDVKM. Trimming shortened V by 6 bases and J by 2 bases, and 1 base separated the two germline ends. CDR3 length equals 10 residues. The CDR3 region has the DNA TGTGCCAGCAGCAACTATGGCTACACCTTC. It encodes CASSNYGYTF.